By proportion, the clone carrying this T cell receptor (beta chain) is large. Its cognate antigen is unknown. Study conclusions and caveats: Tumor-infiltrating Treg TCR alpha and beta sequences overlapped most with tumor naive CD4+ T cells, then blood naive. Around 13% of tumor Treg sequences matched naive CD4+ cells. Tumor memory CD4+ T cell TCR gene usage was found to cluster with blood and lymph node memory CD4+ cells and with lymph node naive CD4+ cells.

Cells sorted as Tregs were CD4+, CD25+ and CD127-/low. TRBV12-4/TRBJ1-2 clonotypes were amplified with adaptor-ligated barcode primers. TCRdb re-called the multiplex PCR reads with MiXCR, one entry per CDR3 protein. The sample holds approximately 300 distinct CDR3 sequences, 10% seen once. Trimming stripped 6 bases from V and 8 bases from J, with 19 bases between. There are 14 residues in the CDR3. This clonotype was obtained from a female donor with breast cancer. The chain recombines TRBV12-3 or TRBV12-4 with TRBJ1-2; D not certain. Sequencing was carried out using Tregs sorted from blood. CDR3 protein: CASSPGTQLGGYTF. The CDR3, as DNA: TGTGCCAGCAGCCCAGGTACTCAGCTGGGCGGCTACACCTTC.